Below are 20 T cell receptor beta chains sequenced from a single sample in a study of blood T cells in healthy people across ages. A second PCR of roughly 7 to 11 cycles used a sample-barcoded 5' primer and a J-beta primer mix. From the 5' RACE reads, TCRdb called clonotypes with MiXCR, one entry per CDR3 protein. Of 1,500,000 or so distinct CDR3 sequences listed, approximately 59% are singletons. Material for sequencing was blood. The receptors were sampled from a man younger than 35 in good health.

This chain links TRBV9 with TRBJ2-5, with D perhaps matching TRBD1 (7 bases). The J call may be wrong; the DNA end is better matched by TRBJ2-7. The CDR3 has 15 amino acids. CDR1 is SGDLS, CDR2 YYNGEE, per germline. This CDR3 is CASSADQTGRNEQYF. CDR3 nucleotide sequence: TGTGCCAGCAGCGCGGACCAGACAGGGAGGAACGAGCAGTACTTC.

The rearrangement joins TRBV7-9 to TRBJ2-1, with unresolved D. CDR3 length equals 13 residues. V lost 3 bases and J lost 4, with 7 bases in between. Germline V gives CDR1 SEHNR, CDR2 FQNEAQ (reference sequence). DNA for the CDR3: TGTGCCAGCAGCTTGACCCAATACAATGAGCAGTTCTTC. This gives the protein CASSLTQYNEQFF. The whole variable domain, remainder taken from reference TRBV7-9 and TRBJ2-1, is DTGVSQNPRHKITKRGQNVTFRCDPISEHNRLYWYRQTLGQGPEFLTYFQNEAQLEKSRLLSDRFSAERPKGSFSTLEIQRTEQGDSAMYLCASSLTQYNEQFFGPGTRLTVL.

This clonotype came up once. This chain joins TRBV7-9 and TRBJ2-7, with TRBD1 matching over 8 bases. V was clipped by 1 base and J by 6 bases; unmatched bases: 2. The CDR3 loop spans 13 amino acids. CDR1 is SEHNR, CDR2 FQNEAQ, per germline (reference sequence). This CDR3 is CASSLGGQAEQYF. CDR3 in DNA: TGTGCCAGCAGCTTAGGGGGACAGGCCGAGCAGTACTTC.

There are a few counts of this clonotype. The gene calls are TRBV29-1 and TRBJ2-5; D possibly uses TRBD1 or TRBD2 (5 bases each). Per the germline V gene, CDR1 is SQVTM and CDR2 is ANQGSEA. The CDR3 covers 14 residues. Trimming left V 4 bases short and J 5 bases short, with 17 bases between. CDR3 in amino acids: CSVGSAGTAETQYF. The CDR3 DNA reads as TGCAGCGTTGGATCGGCAGGGACGGCGGAGACCCAGTACTTC.

Written as DNA, the CDR3 is TGTGCCAGCGGCAAACCGGGACAGGACTACACAGATACGCAGTATTTT. Translated, it gives CASGKPGQDYTDTQYF. This chain joins TRBV7-9 and TRBJ2-3; TRBD1 agrees at 8 bases. Germline CDR1 SEHNR, CDR2 FQNEAQ (reference sequence). The CDR3 spans 16 residues. V was pared by 8 bases and J by 2 bases, with 12 bases of the junction left unmatched.

Only a few counts were recorded for this clonotype. The genes are TRBV20-1 and TRBJ1-6; 7 nucleotides align to TRBD1. Germline V gene sequence: CDR1 DFQATT, CDR2 SNEGSKA (reference sequence). Germline trimming cut 5 bases from V and 10 bases from J; bases unmatched to any gene: 11. The CDR3 sequence is 14 residues long. In nucleotides, the CDR3 is TGCAGTGCTCCTCAAACAGGGGATGGATCACCCCTCCACTTT. Its translation: CSAPQTGDGSPLHF.

The chain has TRBV29-1 and TRBJ2-1, with D tentatively TRBD1 (6 bases). V lost 6 bases and J 1 base, leaving 13 bases between the germline ends. Germline-derived CDR1 and CDR2 are SQVTM and ANQGSEA. The CDR3 has 14 residues. The CDR3 is CSVAGQWSYNEQFF. CDR3 nucleotide sequence: TGCAGCGTAGCAGGACAGTGGTCCTACAATGAGCAGTTCTTC.

The chain is built from TRBV20-1 and TRBJ1-6; D might be TRBD1 (5 bases). The CDR3 extends over 12 amino acids. The V end lost 6 bases, the J end lost 13 bases, and 16 bases lay between the germline ends. Germline V gene data show CDR1 as DFQATT and CDR2 as SNEGSKA (reference sequence). CDR3 amino acids: CSAGLPLWPLHF. The CDR3 coding sequence is TGCAGTGCGGGACTGCCGCTATGGCCCCTCCACTTT.

The CDR3 DNA reads TGTGCCAGCAGTAATAGCGAGACGGGAACAGATACGCAGTATTTT. As protein: CASSNSETGTDTQYF. This chain links TRBV6-2 or TRBV6-3 with TRBJ2-3, with D perhaps matching TRBD2 (5 bases). Germline CDR1 MNHEY, CDR2 SVGEGT. Trimming cost V 5 bases and J 3 bases, with 15 bases left between them. The CDR3 sequence is 15 residues long.

V and J are TRBV6-5 and TRBJ2-5; D is perhaps TRBD2 (6 bases). The CDR3 spans 15 residues. The V end was cut by 4 bases, the J end by 5 bases, with 17 bases between. Germline V gene lookup returns CDR1 MNHEY and CDR2 SVGAGI. The DNA of the CDR3 is TGTGCCAGCAGTTTTTTCACGGAGGGGTCGGAGACCCAGTACTTC. Amino acid sequence: CASSFFTEGSETQYF.

This clonotype has a handful of counts. The V and J genes are TRBV24-1 and TRBJ1-2; no reliable D call. The CDR3 runs 14 residues. Between the trimmed V and J ends, which lost 4 bases and 8 bases, there was a span of 16 bases. Looked up from germline, CDR1 is KGHDR and CDR2 is SFDVKD. CDR3 protein: CATSESTLYRGYTF. The DNA of the CDR3 is TGTGCCACCAGTGAATCGACGCTGTATAGAGGCTACACCTTC.

The rearrangement links TRBV6-1 to TRBJ2-1; D is ambiguous. The DNA end is more similar to TRBJ2-7, so the J call may be wrong. CDR3 length: 12 residues. Germline CDR1 is MNHNS and CDR2 is SASEGT. DNA of the CDR3: TGTGCCACCACATTTCCTTCCAATGAGCAGTACTTC. Amino acid sequence: CATTFPSNEQYF.

Worth noting for this clonotype: One junction end does not reproduce the germline sequence, and a read error may be involved. The chain carries TRBV7-2 and TRBJ2-7; TRBD1 agrees at 9 bases. This CDR3 is built from 14 residues. The V gene's germline CDR1 is SGHTA and CDR2 FQGNSA. The CDR3 loop reads CATSLGQGGDEQYF. CDR3 bases: TGTGCCACCAGCTTGGGACAGGGTGGCGACGAGCAGTACTTC.

V usage is TRBV29-1 and J usage is TRBJ2-5; tentative D call: TRBD2 (5 bases). Germline-derived CDR1 and CDR2 are SQVTM and ANQGSEA. The CDR3 covers 12 residues. Deletions cut 5 bases from V and 5 bases from J, with 12 bases between. CDR3 DNA sequence: TGCAGCGTTCCAGACCCGGGGGAGACCCAGTACTTC. This translates into CSVPDPGETQYF.

This chain uses TRBV3-1 with TRBJ1-1; unclear D gene. The CDR3 runs to 14 residues. The germline V and J ends were trimmed by 8 bases and 2 bases, with 15 bases remaining between them. The germline V gene has CDR1 LGHDT and CDR2 YNNKEL (reference sequence). CDR3 in amino acids: CASGAGGLNTEAFF. CDR3 nucleotides: TGTGCCAGCGGCGCGGGCGGACTAAACACTGAAGCTTTCTTT. Full variable domain (remainder filled in from reference TRBV3-1 and TRBJ1-1): DTAVSQTPKYLVTQMGNDKSIKCEQNLGHDTMYWYKQDSKKFLKIMFSYNNKELIINETVPNRFSPKSPDKAHLNLHINSLELGDSAVYFCASGAGGLNTEAFFGQGTRLTVV.

This clonotype has a handful of counts. The rearrangement joins TRBV7-2 to TRBJ2-3, with 8 bases fitting TRBD2. The V and J ends lost 5 bases and 0 bases, in that order; junction bases with no gene match: 7. The CDR3 extends over 16 amino acids. Per the germline V gene, CDR1 is SGHTA and CDR2 is FQGNSA. The CDR3 DNA is TGTGCCAGCAGCACCCGAGCGGGAGCTAGCACAGATACGCAGTATTTT. Translation gives CASSTRAGASTDTQYF.

The chain combines TRBV11-2 with TRBJ2-1, with D possibly matching TRBD2 (6 bases). This CDR3 region has 15 residues. The germline V gene encodes CDR1 SGHAT and CDR2 FQNNGV. The V and J ends lost 5 bases and 7 bases respectively, with 18 bases between them. This CDR3 reads CASSRGGGNRNEQFF. The CDR3 nucleotides read TGTGCCAGCAGCCGTGGTGGCGGGAACAGGAATGAGCAGTTCTTC.

This chain links TRBV11-2 with TRBJ1-4, with 9 bases identical to TRBD1. The V segment lost 1 base and the J segment 8 bases; nucleotides outside the gene matches: 5. The CDR3 sequence is 15 residues long. Germline V CDR1 and CDR2: SGHAT, FQNNGV. CDR3 bases: TGTGCCAGCAGCTTAGGACAGGGGGTGAGCGAAAAACTGTTTTTT. Encoded protein: CASSLGQGVSEKLFF. Based on the CDR3 plus reference TRBV11-2 and TRBJ1-4, the full variable domain is EAGVAQSPRYKIIEKRQSVAFWCNPISGHATLYWYQQILGQGPKLLIQFQNNGVVDDSQLPKDRFSAERLKGVDSTLKIQPAKLEDSAVYLCASSLGQGVSEKLFFGSGTQLSVL.

The chain links TRBV5-1 to TRBJ2-7, with D possibly being TRBD1 or TRBD2 (6 bases each). This CDR3 region has 15 residues. V was pared by 4 bases and J by 3 bases, with 17 bases between. Looked up from germline, CDR1 is SGHRS and CDR2 is YFSETQ. The CDR3 coding sequence is TGCGCCAGCAGCCCGGAGGGGGTTCACGGCTACGAGCAGTACTTC. This sequence encodes CASSPEGVHGYEQYF.

CDR3 loop: CASSYSSLAHEQYF. CDR3 sequence (DNA): TGTGCCAGCAGTTACTCGTCACTAGCCCACGAGCAGTACTTC. The chain couples TRBV6-2 or TRBV6-3 to TRBJ2-7; a possible D gene is TRBD2 (6 bases). V lost 0 bases and J 5 bases, leaving 11 bases between the germline ends. The CDR3 spans 14 residues. Germline V gene sequence: CDR1 MNHEY, CDR2 SVGEGT.